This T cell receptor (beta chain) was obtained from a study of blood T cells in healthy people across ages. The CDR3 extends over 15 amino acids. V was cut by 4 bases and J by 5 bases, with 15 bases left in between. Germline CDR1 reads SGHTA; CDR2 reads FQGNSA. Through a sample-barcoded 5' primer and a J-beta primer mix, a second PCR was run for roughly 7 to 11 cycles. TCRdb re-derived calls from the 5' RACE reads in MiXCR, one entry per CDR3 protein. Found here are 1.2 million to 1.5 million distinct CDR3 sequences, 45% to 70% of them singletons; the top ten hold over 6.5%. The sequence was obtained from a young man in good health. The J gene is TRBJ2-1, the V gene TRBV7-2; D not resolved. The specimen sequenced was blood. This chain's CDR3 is CASSSTRLRDNEQFF. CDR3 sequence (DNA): TGTGCCAGCAGCTCAACGAGACTTCGGGACAATGAGCAGTTCTTC.